A selection of T cell receptor beta chains follows, all from one sample in a study of cytomegalovirus exposure and HLA in healthy donors. Some clones are missing from TCRdb's copy, which holds only in-frame ones; the method was immunoSEQ multiplex PCR. Among about 140,000 clones listed, 75% to 80% were seen once. The sequenced sample consisted of PBMCs. The receptors were sampled from a man younger than 30 in good health and CMV-seronegative. The CDR3 runs from the conserved cysteine through the conserved F or W. D genes are given only for firm matches. Size tells how often a clone was seen (once, few, many) or the class of an expanded clone, and some rows leave it out.

V,size,D,J,DNA,CDR3
TRBV14,.,.,TRBJ2-7,TGTGCCAGCAGCCATAGGGGACTCGGATACGAGCAGTACTTC,CASSHRGLGYEQYF
TRBV25-1,.,.,TRBJ2-5,TGTGCCAGCAGTGAATATGTCGGTCAAGAGACCCAGTACTTC,CASSEYVGQETQYF
TRBV7-9,.,.,TRBJ1-2,TGTGCCAGCAGCTTGCCCCAGGGGAATGGCTACACCTTC,CASSLPQGNGYTF
TRBV13,.,.,TRBJ1-1,TGTGCCAGCAGCCCGACGGGACTGGGGGGGAACACTGAAGCTTTCTTT,CASSPTGLGGNTEAFF
TRBV7-4,.,.,TRBJ1-5,TGTGCCAGCAGCTTAAACCTTCCAGGGGATCAGCCCCAGCATTTT,CASSLNLPGDQPQHF
TRBV19,.,.,TRBJ1-3,TGTGCCAGTAGTATCCGACAGCGCCTCTCTGGAAACACCATATATTTT,CASSIRQRLSGNTIYF
TRBV2,.,TRBD2,TRBJ2-4,TGTGCCAGCAGTGATTTTCCACTAGCGGACCACGGGGACATTCAGTACTTC,CASSDFPLADHGDIQYF
TRBV19,.,TRBD2,TRBJ2-5,TGTGCCAGTAGTATAAACGGTGGGAGCGGGGGCCTCCAAGAGACCCAGTACTTC,CASSINGGSGGLQETQYF
TRBV27,.,.,TRBJ1-5,TGTGCCAGCAGTCCGAATACAGGGATAAGAAATCAGCCCCAGCATTTT,CASSPNTGIRNQPQHF
TRBV5-6,.,.,TRBJ2-1,TGTGCCAGCAGCTTGGATCCCACTAGCCGATCCTACAATGAGCAGTTCTTC,CASSLDPTSRSYNEQFF
TRBV5-4,.,TRBD2,TRBJ2-7,TGTGCCAGCAGACGGACGGGAGGGCCCATGGACGAGCAGTACTTC,CASRRTGGPMDEQYF
TRBV4-1,.,.,TRBJ1-1,TGCGCCAGCAGCCTCTACGATGCGGGCTGGGAGACAAGGAACACTGAAGCTTTCTTT,CASSLYDAGWETRNTEAFF
TRBV6-4,.,TRBD2,TRBJ2-3,TGTGCCAGCAGTGACAAAGCGGGAGGCACAGATACGCAGTATTTT,CASSDKAGGTDTQYF
TRBV7-2,few,TRBD1,TRBJ2-5,TGTGCCAGCAGCTTAGGCCGGACAGGGGGCCGTCAAGAGACCCAGTACTTC,CASSLGRTGGRQETQYF
TRBV5-6,.,.,TRBJ1-1,TGTGCCAGCAGCTCGGGGGGGACTGAAGCTTTCTTT,CASSSGGTEAFF
TRBV2,.,.,TRBJ2-7,.,CASSTSTGGASYEQYF